Shown below are 18 T cell receptor beta chains from a single sample sequenced in a study of T-cell reconstitution after alpha-beta-depleted transplantation in children. The library targeted TCRbeta and was prepared with unique molecular identifiers. TCRdb processed the PCR reads anew with MiXCR; each CDR3 protein has one entry. The sample shows roughly 200,000 distinct CDR3 sequences, approximately 7% of them seen only once. This specimen was PBMCs, taken before TCRalphabeta/CD19-depleted stem cell transplant. The source of these receptors is a boy aged 2 to 10 with acute lymphoblastic leukemia, due to receive a stem cell transplant.

Concerning this clonotype: At one end the junction does not follow the germline gene, possibly because of a read error. V gene TRBV20-1 combines with J gene TRBJ2-5; 9 bases agree with TRBD2. Germline values: CDR1 DFQATT, CDR2 SNEGSKA (reference sequence). The CDR3 covers 16 residues. The CDR3 nucleotides read TGCTGTGCTAGAGATTGGCTAGCGGGAATCGAAGAGACCCAGTACTTC. The encoded protein is CCARDWLAGIEETQYF.

This clonotype has a count of ten or more. This chain links TRBV28 with TRBJ1-2, with D unresolved. Between the trimmed V and J ends, which lost 10 bases and 3 bases, there was a span of 12 bases. This CDR3 has 12 residues. Germline CDR1 reads MDHEN; CDR2 reads SYDVKM. The CDR3 sequence is CATSTGDYGYTF. Written as DNA, the CDR3 is TGTGCCACTTCAACGGGAGACTATGGCTACACCTTC.

A few counts support this clonotype. This chain joins TRBV9 and TRBJ2-1; 11 bases agree with TRBD2. Germline CDR1 SGDLS, CDR2 YYNGEE. This CDR3 spans 17 amino acids. With V trimmed by 0 bases and J by 6 bases, 8 bases remained unmatched. The CDR3 spells CASSVATHSGGANEQFF. For the CDR3, the DNA is TGTGCCAGCAGCGTAGCAACGCATAGCGGGGGGGCCAATGAGCAGTTCTTC.

This chain connects TRBV3-1 to TRBJ2-1; 7 nucleotides agree with TRBD2. V lost 6 bases and J lost 0; bases outside the gene matches: 8. CDR1 and CDR2 (germline): LGHDT, YNNKEL (reference sequence). This CDR3 is built from 16 residues. The CDR3, as DNA: TGTGCCAGCAGAGCCAGCGGGGAGGGCTCCTACAATGAGCAGTTCTTC. Its protein product is CASRASGEGSYNEQFF.

V is TRBV11-2 and J is TRBJ2-7; TRBD2 might be the D (7 bases). Germline assignment: CDR1 SGHAT and CDR2 FQNNGV. This CDR3 has 15 amino acids. The ends were cut back, 5 bases at V and 3 bases at J, with 17 bases in the middle. CDR3 DNA: TGTGCCAGCAGCCGAGGCCCGGGGGGCAACTACGAGCAGTACTTC. Translating gives CASSRGPGGNYEQYF.

The chain joins TRBV3-1 to TRBJ1-5; TRBD1 aligns across 8 bases. Germline CDR1 LGHDT, CDR2 YNNKEL (reference sequence). This CDR3 has 14 residues. V lost 4 bases to trimming and J lost 6 bases; unmatched junction nucleotides: 5. The CDR3: CASSPSGGTQPQHF. The CDR3 nucleotides are TGTGCCAGCAGCCCATCAGGGGGCACTCAGCCCCAGCATTTT.

In its sample, this clonotype was seen many times. V gene TRBV6-1 combines with J gene TRBJ2-4; D unclear. The CDR3 is 11 residues long. V was shortened by 2 bases and J by 9 bases, with 5 bases between the two germline ends. CDR1 and CDR2 (germline): MNHNS, SASEGT. The CDR3 region has the DNA TGTGCCAGCAGTGAAAATATCATTCAGTACTTC. Encoded protein: CASSENIIQYF.

The CDR3 reads CASSLVLTGTYEQYF. CDR3 sequence (DNA): TGTGCCAGCAGCTTAGTTCTGACAGGGACCTACGAGCAGTACTTC. This sequence joins TRBV7-2 and TRBJ2-7; 7 bases match TRBD1. The CDR3 consists of 15 residues. With 1 base clipped from V and 2 bases from J, the junction kept 5 bases outside the gene matches. Germline lookup yields CDR1 SGHTA and CDR2 FQGNSA.

About this clonotype: Being one base from a much bigger clone, this may be a read error. This chain connects TRBV20-1 to TRBJ2-5; TRBD1 aligns across 7 bases. The CDR3 consists of 15 residues. Germline CDR1 reads DFQATT; CDR2 reads SNEGSKA (reference sequence). The CDR3, as DNA: TGCTGTGCTAGAGTCCGACCGGGACAGCAAGAGACCCAGTACTTC. Its translation: CCARVRPGQQETQYF.

This chain links TRBV27 with TRBJ2-5; D perhaps matches TRBD2 (6 bases). CDR3 length: 14 residues. The germline gives CDR1 MNHEY, CDR2 SMNVEV (reference sequence). The ends were cut back, 2 bases at V and 3 bases at J, with 10 bases in the middle. This CDR3 reads CASSLGTEEETQYF. The DNA for the CDR3 is TGTGCCAGCAGTTTAGGGACTGAAGAAGAGACCCAGTACTTC.

This clonotype was observed many times. The chain has TRBV28 and TRBJ2-7; D remains ambiguous. CDR1 and CDR2 (germline): MDHEN, SYDVKM. Trimming shortened V by 2 bases and J by 9 bases, and 23 bases separated the two germline ends. The CDR3 totals 16 residues. Here the CDR3 reads CASSLTWAPVRIAQYF. The CDR3 DNA sequence: TGTGCCAGCAGTTTAACTTGGGCGCCGGTTAGAATTGCGCAGTACTTC.

This clonotype has only a few counts. The gene calls are TRBV27 and TRBJ2-2, with D perhaps matching TRBD1 (5 bases). Germline V gives CDR1 MNHEY, CDR2 SMNVEV (reference sequence). CDR3 size: 15 residues. Trimming stripped 6 bases from V and 0 bases from J, with 11 bases between. The CDR3 nucleotides are TGTGCCAGCAGGGTGGGGCGGACGAACACCGGGGAGCTGTTTTTT. It translates to CASRVGRTNTGELFF.

The chain links TRBV7-2 to TRBJ2-3; the match to TRBD1 covers 7 bases. Unmatched junction bases numbered 10, after V lost 6 bases and J lost 1 base. CDR3 length: 16 amino acids. The germline gives CDR1 SGHTA, CDR2 FQGNSA. The CDR3 region has the DNA TGTGCCAGCAGTAAGAGGTCTCAGGGGGGCACAGATACGCAGTATTTT. Its translation: CASSKRSQGGTDTQYF.

This clonotype was counted ten times or more. V and J are TRBV6-2 or TRBV6-3 and TRBJ2-1; D not resolved. This CDR3 is built from 12 residues. From germline, CDR1 is MNHEY and CDR2 SVGEGT. The V and J ends lost 4 bases and 4 bases respectively, with 5 bases between them. CDR3 region: CASSLIYNEQFF. In DNA form, the CDR3 reads TGTGCCAGCAGTTTAATTTACAATGAGCAGTTCTTC.

Ten or more counts support this clonotype. The chain is built from TRBV5-1 and TRBJ2-2; no clear D gene. V was pared by 0 bases and J by 5 bases, with 14 bases between. This CDR3 region has 16 residues. Germline CDR1 is SGHRS and CDR2 is YFSETQ. CDR3 region: CASSLVGGRLTGELFF. CDR3 DNA: TGCGCCAGCAGCTTGGTTGGTGGACGGCTAACCGGGGAGCTGTTTTTT.

This clonotype was observed many times. J is TRBJ1-1 and V is TRBV28, with 7 bases matching TRBD1. With V trimmed by 6 bases and J by 7 bases, 5 bases remained unmatched. CDR1 and CDR2 from the germline V gene are MDHEN and SYDVKM. The CDR3 loop spans 12 amino acids. CDR3: CASSTGTVEAFF. In nucleotides, the CDR3 is TGTGCCAGCAGCACCGGGACAGTTGAAGCTTTCTTT.

Written as DNA, the CDR3 is TGTGCCAGCAGCCAAGAGAGCGGCCCCTACGAGCAGTACTTC. Its protein is CASSQESGPYEQYF. V gene TRBV4-2 combines with J gene TRBJ2-7; maybe TRBD2 (5 bases). Trimming stripped 0 bases from V and 2 bases from J, with 8 bases between. CDR3 length: 14 residues. CDR1 and CDR2 from the germline V gene are LGHNA and YNFKEQ.

This clonotype was recorded many times. This chain uses TRBV9 with TRBJ2-1, with D uncertain. Trimming stripped 4 bases from V and 5 bases from J, with 7 bases between. CDR1 and CDR2 (germline): SGDLS, YYNGEE. There are 12 residues in the CDR3. The CDR3 sequence: CASSPRDNEQFF. CDR3 in DNA: TGTGCCAGCAGCCCCCGTGACAATGAGCAGTTCTTC.